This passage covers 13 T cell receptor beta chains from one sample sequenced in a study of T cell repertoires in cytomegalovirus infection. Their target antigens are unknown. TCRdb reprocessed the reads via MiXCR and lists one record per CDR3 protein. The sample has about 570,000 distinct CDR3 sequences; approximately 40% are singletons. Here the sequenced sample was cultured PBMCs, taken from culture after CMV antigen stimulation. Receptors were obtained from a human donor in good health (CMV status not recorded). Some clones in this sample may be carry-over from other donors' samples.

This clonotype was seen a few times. The CDR3 nucleotides read TGCAGTGCTAGAGATGGACTAGCGACCGGGGAGCAGTACTTC. This encodes CSARDGLATGEQYF. J is TRBJ2-7 and V is TRBV20-1; TRBD2 matches at 9 bases. Germline loops: CDR1 DFQATT, CDR2 SNEGSKA (reference sequence). This CDR3 is built from 14 residues. The V segment lost 0 bases and the J segment 7 bases; nucleotides outside the gene matches: 7.

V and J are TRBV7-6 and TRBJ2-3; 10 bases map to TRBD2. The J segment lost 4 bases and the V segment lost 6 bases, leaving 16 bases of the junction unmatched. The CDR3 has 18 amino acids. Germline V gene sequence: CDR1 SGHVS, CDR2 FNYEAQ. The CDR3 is CASSRLQGPAGGPDTQYF. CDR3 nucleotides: TGTGCCAGCAGTCGGTTACAGGGACCAGCGGGAGGGCCAGATACGCAGTATTTT.

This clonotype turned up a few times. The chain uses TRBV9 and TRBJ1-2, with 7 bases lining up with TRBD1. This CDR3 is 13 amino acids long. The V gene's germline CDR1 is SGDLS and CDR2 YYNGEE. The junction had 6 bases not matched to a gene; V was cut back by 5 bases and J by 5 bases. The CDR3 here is CASRRQGVYGYTF. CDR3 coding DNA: TGTGCCAGCAGACGACAGGGAGTTTATGGCTACACCTTC.

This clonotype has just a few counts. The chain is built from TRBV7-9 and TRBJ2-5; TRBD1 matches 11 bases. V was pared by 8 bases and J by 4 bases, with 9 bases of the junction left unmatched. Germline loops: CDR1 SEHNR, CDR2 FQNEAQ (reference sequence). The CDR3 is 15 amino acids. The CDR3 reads CASGTPGQGGETQYF. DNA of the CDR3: TGTGCCAGCGGAACGCCGGGACAGGGGGGAGAGACCCAGTACTTC.

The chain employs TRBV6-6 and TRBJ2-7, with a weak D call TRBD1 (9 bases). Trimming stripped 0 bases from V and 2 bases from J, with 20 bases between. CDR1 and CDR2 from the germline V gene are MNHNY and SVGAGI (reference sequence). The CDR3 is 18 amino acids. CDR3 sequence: CASSYSRTGVAGPYEQYF. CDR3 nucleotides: TGTGCCAGCAGTTACTCACGGACAGGGGTAGCGGGGCCCTACGAGCAGTACTTC.

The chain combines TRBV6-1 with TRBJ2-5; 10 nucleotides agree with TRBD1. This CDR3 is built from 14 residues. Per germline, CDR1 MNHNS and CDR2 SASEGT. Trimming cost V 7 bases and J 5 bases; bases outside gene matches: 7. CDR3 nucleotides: TGTGCCAGCATTGACAGGGGGCTCAGGGAGACCCAGTACTTC. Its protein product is CASIDRGLRETQYF.

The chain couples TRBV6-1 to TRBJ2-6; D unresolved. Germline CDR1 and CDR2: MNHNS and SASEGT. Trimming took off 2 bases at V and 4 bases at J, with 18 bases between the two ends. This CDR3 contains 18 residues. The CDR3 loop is CASSESAPTAQGANVLTF. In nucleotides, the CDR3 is TGTGCCAGCAGTGAATCGGCCCCCACGGCGCAAGGGGCCAACGTCCTGACTTTC.

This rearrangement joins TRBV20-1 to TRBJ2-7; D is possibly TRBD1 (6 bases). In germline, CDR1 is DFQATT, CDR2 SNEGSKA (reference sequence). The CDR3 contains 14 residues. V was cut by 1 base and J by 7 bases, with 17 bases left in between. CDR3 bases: TGCAGTGCTAGAGCCCAGGGTGGGGGCCGGGAGCAGTACTTC. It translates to CSARAQGGGREQYF.

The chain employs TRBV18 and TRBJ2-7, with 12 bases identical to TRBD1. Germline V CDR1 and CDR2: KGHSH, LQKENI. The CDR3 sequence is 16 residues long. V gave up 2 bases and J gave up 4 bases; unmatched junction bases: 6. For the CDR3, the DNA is TGTGCCAGCTCACCATCTGGGACAGGGGGCTTTTACGAGCAGTACTTC. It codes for CASSPSGTGGFYEQYF. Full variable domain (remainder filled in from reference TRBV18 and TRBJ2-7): NAGVMQNPRHLVRRRGQEARLRCSPMKGHSHVYWYRQLPEEGLKFMVYLQKENIIDESGMPKERFSAEFPKEGPSILRIQQVVRGDSAAYFCASSPSGTGGFYEQYFGPGTRLTVT.

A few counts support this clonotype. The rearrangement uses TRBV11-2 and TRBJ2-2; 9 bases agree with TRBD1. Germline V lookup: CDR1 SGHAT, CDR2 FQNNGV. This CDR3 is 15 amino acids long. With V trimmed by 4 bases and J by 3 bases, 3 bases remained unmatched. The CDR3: CASSSGTGHTGELFF. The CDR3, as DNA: TGTGCCAGCAGCTCCGGGACAGGGCACACCGGGGAGCTGTTTTTT.

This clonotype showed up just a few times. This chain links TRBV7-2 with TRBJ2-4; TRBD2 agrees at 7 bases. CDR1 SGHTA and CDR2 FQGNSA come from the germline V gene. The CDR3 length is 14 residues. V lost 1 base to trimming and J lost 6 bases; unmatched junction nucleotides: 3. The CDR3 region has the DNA TGTGCCAGCAGCTTAGGTCGGGAGGCAAACATTCAGTACTTC. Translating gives CASSLGREANIQYF.

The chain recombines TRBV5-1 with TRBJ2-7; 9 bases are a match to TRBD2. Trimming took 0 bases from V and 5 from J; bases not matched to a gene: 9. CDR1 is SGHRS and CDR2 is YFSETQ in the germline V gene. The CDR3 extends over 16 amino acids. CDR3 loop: CASSLAVRGGEDEQYF. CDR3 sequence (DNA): TGCGCCAGCAGCTTGGCGGTGCGGGGGGGCGAGGACGAGCAGTACTTC.

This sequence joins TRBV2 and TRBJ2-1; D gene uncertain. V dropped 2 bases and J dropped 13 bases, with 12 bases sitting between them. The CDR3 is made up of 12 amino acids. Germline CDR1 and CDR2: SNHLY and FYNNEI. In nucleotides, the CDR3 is TGTGCCAGCAGTGAATTGTATGCCCGACAGTTCTTC. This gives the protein CASSELYARQFF. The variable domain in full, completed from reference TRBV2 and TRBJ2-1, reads EPEVTQTPSHQVTQMGQEVILRCVPISNHLYFYWYRQILGQKVEFLVSFYNNEISEKSEIFDDQFSVERPDGSNFTLKIRSTKLEDSAMYFCASSELYARQFFGPGTRLTVL.